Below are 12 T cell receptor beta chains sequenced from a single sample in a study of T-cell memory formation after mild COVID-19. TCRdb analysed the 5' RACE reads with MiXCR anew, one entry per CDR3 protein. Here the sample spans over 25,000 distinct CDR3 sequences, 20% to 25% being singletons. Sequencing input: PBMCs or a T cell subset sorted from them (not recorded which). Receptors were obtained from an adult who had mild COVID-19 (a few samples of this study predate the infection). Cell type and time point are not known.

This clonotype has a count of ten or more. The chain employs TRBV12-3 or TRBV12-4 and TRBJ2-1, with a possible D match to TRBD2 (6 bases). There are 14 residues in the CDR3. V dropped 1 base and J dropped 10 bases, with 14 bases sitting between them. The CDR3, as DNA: TGTGCCAGCAGTTTAGGCTACCGGGACTCGGAGCAGTTCTTC. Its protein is CASSLGYRDSEQFF.

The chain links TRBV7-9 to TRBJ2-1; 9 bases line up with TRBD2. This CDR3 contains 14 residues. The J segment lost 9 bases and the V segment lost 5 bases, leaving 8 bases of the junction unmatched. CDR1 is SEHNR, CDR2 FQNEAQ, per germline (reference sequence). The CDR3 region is CASSRTSEKGEQFF. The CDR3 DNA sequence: TGTGCCAGCAGCCGGACTAGCGAGAAGGGTGAGCAGTTCTTC.

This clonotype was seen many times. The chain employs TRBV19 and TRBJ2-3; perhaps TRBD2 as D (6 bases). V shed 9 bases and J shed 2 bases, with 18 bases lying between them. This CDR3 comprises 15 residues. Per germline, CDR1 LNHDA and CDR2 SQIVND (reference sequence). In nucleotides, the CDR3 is TGTGCCAGCAATATGGGACTTTACTACACAGATACGCAGTATTTT. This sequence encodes CASNMGLYYTDTQYF.

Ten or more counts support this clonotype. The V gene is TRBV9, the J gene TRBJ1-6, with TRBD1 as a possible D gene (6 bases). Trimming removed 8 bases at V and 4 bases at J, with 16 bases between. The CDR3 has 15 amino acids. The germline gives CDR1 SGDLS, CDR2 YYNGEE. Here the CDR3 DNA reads TGTGCCAGTTCTGGACAGCCATCTTATAATTCACCCCTCCACTTT. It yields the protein CASSGQPSYNSPLHF.

The CDR3 reads CASSANQGSEQYF. The CDR3 nucleotides are TGTGCCAGCAGCGCTAACCAGGGTAGCGAGCAGTACTTC. This sequence joins TRBV5-6 and TRBJ2-7, with D perhaps matching TRBD1 (5 bases). The germline CDR1 and CDR2 sequences are SGHDT and YYEEEE. V lost 4 bases and J 6 bases, leaving 14 bases between the germline ends. The CDR3 has 13 amino acids.

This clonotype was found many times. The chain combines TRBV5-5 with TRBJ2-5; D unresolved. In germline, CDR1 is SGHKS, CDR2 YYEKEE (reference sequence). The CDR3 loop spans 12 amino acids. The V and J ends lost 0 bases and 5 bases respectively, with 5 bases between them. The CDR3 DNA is TGTGCCAGCAGCTTGGTTTGGGAGACCCAGTACTTC. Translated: CASSLVWETQYF.

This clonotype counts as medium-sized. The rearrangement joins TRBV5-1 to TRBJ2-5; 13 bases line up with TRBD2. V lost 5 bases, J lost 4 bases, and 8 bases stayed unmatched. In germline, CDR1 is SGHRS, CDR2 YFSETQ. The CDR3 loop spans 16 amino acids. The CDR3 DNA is TGCGCCAGCAGTCCTATGACTAGCGGGGGGCGAGAGACCCAGTACTTC. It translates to CASSPMTSGGRETQYF.

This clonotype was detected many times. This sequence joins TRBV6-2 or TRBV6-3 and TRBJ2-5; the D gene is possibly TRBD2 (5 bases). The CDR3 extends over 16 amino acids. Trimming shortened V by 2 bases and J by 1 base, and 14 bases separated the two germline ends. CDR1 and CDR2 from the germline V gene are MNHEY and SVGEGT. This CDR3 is CASSYGLESLQETQYF. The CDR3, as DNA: TGTGCCAGCAGTTACGGACTCGAATCCCTCCAAGAGACCCAGTACTTC.

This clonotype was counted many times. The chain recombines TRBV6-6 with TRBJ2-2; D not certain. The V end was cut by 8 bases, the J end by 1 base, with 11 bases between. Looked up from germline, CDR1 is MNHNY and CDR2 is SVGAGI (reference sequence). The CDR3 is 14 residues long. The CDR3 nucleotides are TGTGCCAGCGTTTCGACTCAGAACACCGGGGAGCTGTTTTTT. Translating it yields CASVSTQNTGELFF.

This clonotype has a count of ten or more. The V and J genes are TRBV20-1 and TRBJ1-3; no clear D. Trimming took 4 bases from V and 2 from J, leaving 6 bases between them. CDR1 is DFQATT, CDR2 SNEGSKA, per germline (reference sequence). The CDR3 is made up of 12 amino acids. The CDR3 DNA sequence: TGCAGTGCTACAGATACTGGAAACACCATATATTTT. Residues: CSATDTGNTIYF.

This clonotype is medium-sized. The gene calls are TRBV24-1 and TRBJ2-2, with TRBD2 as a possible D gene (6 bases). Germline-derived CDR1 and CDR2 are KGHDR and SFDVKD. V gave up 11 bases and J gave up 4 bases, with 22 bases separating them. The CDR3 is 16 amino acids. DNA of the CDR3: TGTGCCATCATGACGGCGGAGGGTTCGGGCACCGGGGAGCTGTTTTTT. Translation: CAIMTAEGSGTGELFF.

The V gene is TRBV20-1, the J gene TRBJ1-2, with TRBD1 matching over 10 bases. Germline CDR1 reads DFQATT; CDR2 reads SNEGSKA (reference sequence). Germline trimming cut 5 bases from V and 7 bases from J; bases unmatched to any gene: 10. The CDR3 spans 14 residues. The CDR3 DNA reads TGCAGTGCTGGGGTCGGACAGGGGGTCTTTGGCTACACCTTC. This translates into CSAGVGQGVFGYTF.